One sample yielded the 29 T cell receptor beta chains listed below, sequenced in a study of blood T cell repertoires in COVID-19. Here immunoSEQ multiplex PCR was the method, and the copy in TCRdb shows in-frame clones only, minus some. Of roughly 250,000 clones listed, 80% to 90% are singletons. The sample taken for sequencing was peripheral blood. The receptors here all came from a man aged 40-49 years with acute or convalescent COVID-19.

The genes are TRBV27 and TRBJ1-1; 8 positions match TRBD1. The ends lost 4 bases at V and 8 bases at J; junction bases unmatched: 0. Germline V gene data show CDR1 as MNHEY and CDR2 as SMNVEV (reference sequence). The CDR3 runs to 11 residues. This chain's CDR3 is CASSSGGEAFF. CDR3 DNA sequence: TGTGCCAGCAGTTCAGGGGGCGAAGCTTTCTTT.

The rearrangement joins TRBV2 to TRBJ1-2; a possible D gene is TRBD1 (6 bases). This CDR3 is 16 amino acids long. CDR1 is SNHLY, CDR2 FYNNEI, per germline. Deletions cut 8 bases from V and 2 bases from J, with 21 bases between. CDR3 nucleotide sequence: TGTGCCAGCTGTCAAGACCAAGGACAGCTCAACTATGGCTACACCTTC. This encodes CASCQDQGQLNYGYTF.

This chain joins TRBV2 and TRBJ1-5, with D unresolved. The CDR3 sequence is 12 residues long. Germline CDR1 SNHLY, CDR2 FYNNEI. The germline V and J ends were trimmed by 4 bases and 6 bases, with 7 bases remaining between them. As DNA, the CDR3 is TGTGCCAGCAGTGGGTCGGTTCAGCCCCAGCATTTT. Amino acids: CASSGSVQPQHF.

The rearrangement links TRBV6-5 to TRBJ2-5; D uncertain. Germline loops: CDR1 MNHEY, CDR2 SVGAGI. The V gene lost 5 bases and the J gene lost 2 bases, with 9 bases spanning the gap. The CDR3 runs 13 residues. CDR3 in DNA: TGTGCCAGCAGTCCTAGACCGCAAGAGACCCAGTACTTC. Its protein is CASSPRPQETQYF.

At least ten counts were recorded for this clone. The chain links TRBV30 to TRBJ1-5; a possible D gene is TRBD1 (5 bases). Per germline, CDR1 GTSNPN and CDR2 SVGIG (reference sequence). This CDR3 is 15 amino acids long. Trimming stripped 7 bases from V and 7 bases from J, with 23 bases between. This CDR3 is CASGRAGSVRQPQHF. Written as DNA, the CDR3 is TGTGCCTCAGGGAGGGCAGGGTCAGTTAGGCAGCCCCAGCATTTT.

The chain links TRBV11-2 to TRBJ1-6; D might be TRBD1 (6 bases). Germline values: CDR1 SGHAT, CDR2 FQNNGV. V lost 6 bases to trimming and J lost 5 bases, with 11 bases between them. The CDR3 length is 14 residues. The CDR3 DNA is TGTGCCAGCAGTAACCGGGACAATAATTCACCCCTCCACTTT. It is translated as CASSNRDNNSPLHF.

This clone has just a few counts. The genes are TRBV5-1 and TRBJ1-1; D ambiguous. This CDR3 region has 13 residues. Trimming removed 5 bases from V and 1 base from J, with 9 bases in between. The germline V gene encodes CDR1 SGHRS and CDR2 YFSETQ. The CDR3 spells CASSRQENTEAFF. The CDR3 nucleotides read TGCGCCAGCAGTCGGCAGGAGAACACTGAAGCTTTCTTT.

In nucleotides, the CDR3 is TGCGCCAGCAGTGGACAGGGGGCTTTGAGAGATACGCAGTATTTT. It translates to CASSGQGALRDTQYF. The V gene is TRBV10-1, the J gene TRBJ2-3; 10 positions match TRBD1. J gave up 5 bases and V 4 bases, and 6 bases lay outside the gene matches. Germline CDR1 and CDR2: WNHNN and SYGVQD (reference sequence). This CDR3 contains 15 residues.

V usage is TRBV12-3 or TRBV12-4 and J usage is TRBJ2-7, with TRBD1 matching 7 bases. This CDR3 has 13 residues. V shed 6 bases, J shed 2 bases, and the junction held 4 bases outside the gene matches. CDR3: CASSRQGPYEQYF. In DNA form, the CDR3 reads TGTGCCAGCAGCCGACAGGGTCCCTACGAGCAGTACTTC.

Here the CDR3 reads CASSLGTGWENIQYF. CDR3 sequence (DNA): TGCGCCAGCAGCTTGGGAACAGGGTGGGAAAACATTCAGTACTTC. This chain uses TRBV5-1 with TRBJ2-4, with D tentatively TRBD1 (6 bases). Germline-derived CDR1 and CDR2 are SGHRS and YFSETQ. Between the trimmed V and J ends, which lost 0 bases and 5 bases, there was a span of 12 bases. This CDR3 spans 15 amino acids. The variable domain in full, with the rest retrieved from reference TRBV5-1 and TRBJ2-4, is KAGVTQTPRYLIKTRGQQVTLSCSPISGHRSVSWYQQTPGQGLQFLFEYFSETQRNKGNFPGRFSGRQFSNSRSEMNVSTLELGDSALYLCASSLGTGWENIQYFGAGTRLSVL.

This chain connects TRBV6-2 or TRBV6-3 to TRBJ2-3; perhaps TRBD1 as D (6 bases). Germline V CDR1 and CDR2: MNHEY, SVGEGT. V lost 2 bases, J lost 6 bases, and 18 bases lay in between. The CDR3 has 16 residues. The CDR3 nucleotides are TGTGCCAGCAGTTACATCGTCACTCCAGGGGCGGATACGCAGTATTTT. Translation gives CASSYIVTPGADTQYF.

The rearrangement links TRBV12-5 to TRBJ1-4; no clear D. The CDR3 loop spans 13 amino acids. Trimming took 7 bases from V and 6 from J, leaving 12 bases between them. Germline loops: CDR1 LGHNT, CDR2 FRNRAP. The CDR3 is CASASSGDEKLFF. CDR3 nucleotides: TGTGCTAGTGCCTCTTCAGGTGATGAAAAACTGTTTTTT.

This clone was counted only a few times. This chain joins TRBV2 and TRBJ1-2; TRBD1 might be the D (6 bases). Deletions cut 4 bases from V and 8 bases from J, with 17 bases between. Looked up from germline, CDR1 is SNHLY and CDR2 is FYNNEI. The CDR3 runs 14 residues. The CDR3 protein is CASSAAMQGLGYTF. The CDR3 DNA reads TGTGCCAGCAGTGCGGCCATGCAGGGGTTAGGCTACACCTTC.

CDR3 in DNA: TGTGCCACCAGCAGAGATCGAGGAGGGAGCTCCTACGAGCAGTACTTC. It is translated as CATSRDRGGSSYEQYF. The genes are TRBV15 and TRBJ2-7, with D perhaps TRBD2 (6 bases). V gave up 0 bases and J gave up 0 bases, with 12 bases separating them. CDR1 is LNHNV, CDR2 YYDKDF, per germline (reference sequence). The CDR3 runs to 16 residues.

This clone has only a few counts. The chain has TRBV4-1 and TRBJ2-5, with 10 bases aligning to TRBD2. Per the germline V gene, CDR1 is MGHRA and CDR2 is YSYEKL. The CDR3 has 14 residues. V was clipped by 5 bases and J by 5 bases; unmatched bases: 5. The CDR3 DNA sequence: TGCGCCAGCAGCTTACGACTAGCGGGTGAGACCCAGTACTTC. The encoded protein is CASSLRLAGETQYF.

The V call is TRBV4-1, the J call TRBJ1-1; a possible D gene is TRBD1 (5 bases). The germline V gene has CDR1 MGHRA and CDR2 YSYEKL. The CDR3 runs to 16 residues. The V gene lost 1 base and the J gene lost 5 bases, with 17 bases spanning the gap. CDR3 bases: TGCGCCAGCAGCCAAGGTCCCAGGGTGGTCCCTACTGAAGCTTTCTTT. It encodes CASSQGPRVVPTEAFF.

This clone has only a few counts. This chain uses TRBV10-3 with TRBJ1-5; maybe TRBD1 (6 bases). Germline loops: CDR1 ENHRY, CDR2 SYGVKD. V lost 6 bases, J lost 6 bases, and 18 bases lay in between. This CDR3 comprises 15 residues. CDR3 residues: CAIRGSGTPGQPQHF. The CDR3 DNA sequence: TGTGCCATCAGGGGTTCCGGGACACCAGGTCAGCCCCAGCATTTT.

V gene TRBV5-1 combines with J gene TRBJ2-1; D not resolved. This CDR3 spans 15 amino acids. V was pared by 0 bases and J by 4 bases, with 11 bases between. Germline V CDR1 and CDR2: SGHRS, YFSETQ. CDR3 in amino acids: CASSLEVGQYNEQFF. The CDR3 nucleotides read TGCGCCAGCAGCTTGGAAGTTGGGCAGTACAATGAGCAGTTCTTC.

The V call is TRBV11-1, the J call TRBJ2-1; 7 nucleotides align to TRBD2. V lost 5 bases and J lost 4; bases outside the gene matches: 11. The germline gives CDR1 SGHAT, CDR2 FQDESV (reference sequence). The CDR3 is made up of 16 amino acids. CDR3: CASSPKAGHLYNEQFF. As DNA, the CDR3 is TGTGCCAGCAGCCCCAAAGCGGGGCACCTTTACAATGAGCAGTTCTTC.

CDR3 amino acids: CSSSGGHIGANEQFF. The CDR3 DNA follows: TGCAGCTCTAGCGGGGGGCATATCGGGGCCAATGAGCAGTTCTTC. The chain couples TRBV29-1 to TRBJ2-1, with 11 bases identical to TRBD2. CDR1 is SQVTM, CDR2 ANQGSEA, per germline. With V trimmed by 8 bases and J by 6 bases, 12 bases remained unmatched. The CDR3 is 15 residues long.

The chain is built from TRBV19 and TRBJ1-5; 9 bases are a match to TRBD1. The J segment lost 3 bases and the V segment lost 2 bases, leaving 5 bases of the junction unmatched. In germline, CDR1 is LNHDA, CDR2 SQIVND (reference sequence). This CDR3 is built from 16 residues. The CDR3 reads CASSILRDRANQPQHF. The CDR3 DNA reads TGTGCCAGTAGTATACTCCGGGACAGGGCCAATCAGCCCCAGCATTTT.

The V and J genes are TRBV27 and TRBJ1-5, with a tentative D call TRBD1 (5 bases). Trimming pared 5 bases from V and 4 bases from J, leaving 15 bases between. CDR3 length: 15 amino acids. Germline assignment: CDR1 MNHEY and CDR2 SMNVEV (reference sequence). The CDR3 DNA follows: TGTGCCAGCAGTCCGGGCGGGACGGGAAATCAGCCCCAGCATTTT. This translates into CASSPGGTGNQPQHF.

CDR3: CASRFRTGEGGYTF. The CDR3 DNA reads TGTGCCAGCAGATTCCGGACAGGGGAAGGCGGCTACACCTTC. J is TRBJ1-2 and V is TRBV2; 9 positions match TRBD1. The CDR3 length is 14 residues. From germline, CDR1 is SNHLY and CDR2 FYNNEI. The V and J ends lost 6 bases and 8 bases, in that order; junction bases with no gene match: 10. The entire variable domain, with the rest obtained from reference TRBV2 and TRBJ1-2, is as follows: EPEVTQTPSHQVTQMGQEVILRCVPISNHLYFYWYRQILGQKVEFLVSFYNNEISEKSEIFDDQFSVERPDGSNFTLKIRSTKLEDSAMYFCASRFRTGEGGYTFGSGTRLTVV.

This rearrangement joins TRBV5-1 to TRBJ1-1; D remains unclear. The CDR3 sequence is 14 residues long. The V end lost 4 bases, the J end lost 5 bases, and 15 bases lay between the germline ends. Germline CDR1 SGHRS, CDR2 YFSETQ. CDR3 bases: TGCGCCAGCAGCCCCCGAGAAGGAGGTACTGAAGCTTTCTTT. Translating it yields CASSPREGGTEAFF.

The chain employs TRBV10-3 and TRBJ2-3; 9 positions agree with TRBD1. Germline V gives CDR1 ENHRY, CDR2 SYGVKD. The CDR3 length is 15 residues. J gave up 3 bases and V 2 bases, and 3 bases lay outside the gene matches. Here the CDR3 DNA reads TGTGCCATCAGTGAGAGGGACAGGGAAACAGATACGCAGTATTTT. Its protein product is CAISERDRETDTQYF.

This chain connects TRBV6-5 to TRBJ1-4; possibly TRBD1 for D (6 bases). The CDR3 is made up of 14 amino acids. Germline V lookup: CDR1 MNHEY, CDR2 SVGAGI. Trimming removed 8 bases at V and 0 bases at J, with 10 bases between. The CDR3 here is CASRRTATNEKLFF. CDR3 coding DNA: TGTGCCAGCCGTCGGACAGCAACTAATGAAAAACTGTTTTTT.

The rearrangement joins TRBV9 to TRBJ1-2, with a tentative D call TRBD1 (6 bases). Trimming removed 0 bases from V and 2 bases from J, with 17 bases in between. The CDR3 runs to 17 residues. CDR1 SGDLS and CDR2 YYNGEE come from the germline V gene. The CDR3 sequence is CASSVAISGGANYGYTF. The CDR3, as DNA: TGTGCCAGCAGCGTAGCTATTAGCGGGGGCGCGAACTATGGCTACACCTTC.

The chain combines TRBV6-6 with TRBJ2-1; 8 bases match TRBD1. The CDR3 consists of 13 residues. Germline V gives CDR1 MNHNY, CDR2 SVGAGI (reference sequence). V shed 8 bases and J 4 bases; nucleotides not matched to a gene: 4. The CDR3 loop is CASQDRDYNEQFF. The CDR3 DNA sequence: TGTGCCAGCCAGGACAGGGATTACAATGAGCAGTTCTTC.

This clone was observed a handful of times. The chain recombines TRBV27 with TRBJ2-7, with 9 bases aligning to TRBD1. Germline lookup yields CDR1 MNHEY and CDR2 SMNVEV (reference sequence). V was pared by 5 bases and J by 3 bases, with 5 bases of the junction left unmatched. This CDR3 is 14 amino acids long. As DNA, the CDR3 is TGTGCCAGCAGTACCGGGACAGGGTTCTACGAGCAGTACTTC. Protein product: CASSTGTGFYEQYF.